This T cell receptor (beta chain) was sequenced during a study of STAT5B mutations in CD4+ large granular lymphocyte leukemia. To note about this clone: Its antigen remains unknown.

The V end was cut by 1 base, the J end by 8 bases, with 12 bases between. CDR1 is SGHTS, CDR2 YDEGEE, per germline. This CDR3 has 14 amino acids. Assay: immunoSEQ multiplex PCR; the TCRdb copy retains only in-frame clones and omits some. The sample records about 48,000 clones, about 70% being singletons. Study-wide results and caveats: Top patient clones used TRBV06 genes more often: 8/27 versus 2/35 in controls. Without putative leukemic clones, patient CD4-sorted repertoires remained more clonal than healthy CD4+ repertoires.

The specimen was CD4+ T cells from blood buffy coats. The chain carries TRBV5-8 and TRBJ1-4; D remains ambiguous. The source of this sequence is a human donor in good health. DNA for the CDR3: TGTGCCAGCAGCTTGAGTCTTCCCGGGGAAAAACTGTTTTTT. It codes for CASSLSLPGEKLFF.